The 12 T cell receptor beta chains below come from one sample, sequenced in a study of shared clonotypes between healthy human individuals. Sequenced by immunoSEQ multiplex PCR; TCRdb stores in-frame clones only, minus some. Of a few million clones listed, approximately 95% are singletons. Sequences were obtained from naive CD4+ T cells from PBMCs. As for subset: CD45RA+ positively selected. All receptors come from a man aged 18 to 30 in good health. Some clones in this sample may be carry-over from other donors' samples.

A remark on this clone: Other DNA variants within this sample encode the same CDR3. The J gene is TRBJ2-7, the V gene TRBV27; weak D call: TRBD2 (6 bases). V lost 3 bases and J 6 bases, leaving 9 bases between the germline ends. The CDR3 contains 12 residues. Germline CDR1 reads MNHEY; CDR2 reads SMNVEV (reference sequence). CDR3 bases: TGTGCCAGCAGTTTCCTCGGGAGCGAGCAGTACTTC. Its translation: CASSFLGSEQYF.

A single count supports this clone. The chain employs TRBV19 and TRBJ1-2; maybe TRBD1 (6 bases). Trimming took off 3 bases at V and 0 bases at J, with 11 bases between the two ends. There are 15 residues in the CDR3. Germline V gene lookup returns CDR1 LNHDA and CDR2 SQIVND (reference sequence). CDR3 region: CASSIAGVPNYGYTF. The CDR3 DNA is TGTGCCAGTAGTATCGCAGGGGTACCTAACTATGGCTACACCTTC. Together with reference TRBV19 and TRBJ1-2, the CDR3 gives the full variable domain: DGGITQSPKYLFRKEGQNVTLSCEQNLNHDAMYWYRQDPGQGLRLIYYSQIVNDFQKGDIAEGYSVSREKKESFPLTVTSAQKNPTAFYLCASSIAGVPNYGYTFGSGTRLTVV.

Points on this clone: This sample includes further DNA sequences coding for the same CDR3. V and J are TRBV7-2 and TRBJ1-5; TRBD1 is a possible D gene (5 bases). The CDR3 consists of 13 residues. Trimming took 1 base from V and 5 from J, leaving 6 bases between them. CDR1 and CDR2 from the germline V gene are SGHTA and FQGNSA. The CDR3 DNA sequence: TGTGCCAGCAGCTTAGTAGGGGATCAGCCCCAGCATTTT. Translated: CASSLVGDQPQHF.

The V gene is TRBV28, the J gene TRBJ2-5, with D possibly matching TRBD2 (6 bases). CDR3 size: 15 residues. V was clipped by 6 bases and J by 7 bases, with 21 bases between them. Germline CDR1 MDHEN, CDR2 SYDVKM. CDR3 residues: CASSHSGGVSPTQYF. The DNA of the CDR3 is TGTGCCAGCAGCCATAGCGGAGGGGTCTCCCCGACCCAGTACTTC.

The J gene is TRBJ2-7, the V gene TRBV18; TRBD1 matches 10 bases. The V gene's germline CDR1 is KGHSH and CDR2 LQKENI. The CDR3 totals 15 residues. V dropped 1 base and J dropped 6; count of bases not matched to a gene: 6. The CDR3 reads CASSPRQGAWSEQYF. CDR3 DNA sequence: TGTGCCAGCTCACCACGACAGGGGGCCTGGTCCGAGCAGTACTTC.

The CDR3 DNA reads TGTGCCAGTAGTATCGGCGGGAGGGTCGGCAATGAGCAGTTCTTC. It translates to CASSIGGRVGNEQFF. This chain connects TRBV19 to TRBJ2-1; 9 bases fit TRBD2. The CDR3 sequence is 15 residues long. With V trimmed by 3 bases and J by 6 bases, 6 bases remained unmatched. Germline lookup yields CDR1 LNHDA and CDR2 SQIVND (reference sequence). Based on the CDR3 plus reference TRBV19 and TRBJ2-1, the full variable domain is DGGITQSPKYLFRKEGQNVTLSCEQNLNHDAMYWYRQDPGQGLRLIYYSQIVNDFQKGDIAEGYSVSREKKESFPLTVTSAQKNPTAFYLCASSIGGRVGNEQFFGPGTRLTVL.

The count of this clone is one. The chain carries TRBV5-1 and TRBJ2-1; the D call may be TRBD1 or TRBD2 (5 bases each). The CDR3 runs to 17 residues. Trimming stripped 4 bases from V and 10 bases from J, with 27 bases between. CDR1 is SGHRS and CDR2 is YFSETQ in the germline V gene. CDR3 amino acids: CASSPIVGVANPGEQFF. CDR3 nucleotide sequence: TGCGCCAGCAGCCCGATAGTGGGGGTAGCTAATCCGGGCGAGCAGTTCTTC.

The V gene is TRBV6-5, the J gene TRBJ2-3, with TRBD1 matching 10 bases. The ends lost 6 bases at V and 7 bases at J; junction bases unmatched: 10. The CDR3 runs 15 residues. CDR1 and CDR2 from the germline V gene are MNHEY and SVGAGI. The CDR3 here is CASRARDRGWNTQYF. Written as DNA, the CDR3 is TGTGCCAGCAGGGCCCGGGACAGGGGTTGGAATACGCAGTATTTT.

CDR3 loop: CASSFGVPGSSYNEQFF. The CDR3 nucleotides read TGTGCCAGCAGTTTTGGGGTCCCCGGGAGCTCCTACAATGAGCAGTTCTTC. The rearrangement links TRBV6-4 to TRBJ2-1, with D tentatively TRBD2 (6 bases). The germline V gene has CDR1 MRHNA and CDR2 SNTAGT. Trimming pared 5 bases from V and 0 bases from J, leaving 17 bases between. The CDR3 has 17 amino acids.

In its sample, this clone was seen a few times. Other DNA sequences in the same sample also yield this CDR3. The chain links TRBV27 to TRBJ2-7, with 10 bases matching TRBD1. Trimming took 6 bases from V and 3 from J; bases not matched to a gene: 2. CDR1 is MNHEY and CDR2 is SMNVEV in the germline V gene (reference sequence). The CDR3 consists of 13 residues. This CDR3 is CASSRDRGYEQYF. CDR3 DNA sequence: TGTGCCAGCAGCCGGGACAGGGGCTACGAGCAGTACTTC.

V is TRBV25-1 and J is TRBJ1-1; D is perhaps TRBD1 (6 bases). CDR1 MGHDK and CDR2 SYGVNS come from the germline V gene. CDR3 length: 13 residues. The V end was cut by 0 bases, the J end by 10 bases, with 12 bases between. Here the CDR3 DNA reads TGTGCCAGCAGTGAATATCGGACAGTCGGAGCTTTCTTT. Its translation is CASSEYRTVGAFF.

A note on this clone: The sample contains more than one DNA sequence encoding this CDR3. J is TRBJ2-5 and V is TRBV2; D may be TRBD1 (5 bases). The V gene lost 2 bases and the J gene lost 7 bases, with 5 bases spanning the gap. The CDR3 is 11 amino acids. Germline V CDR1 and CDR2: SNHLY, FYNNEI. The CDR3 nucleotides are TGTGCCAGCAGTGAACAGGGGACCCAGTACTTC. This encodes CASSEQGTQYF.